This entry is about one TCR beta chain. Its cognate antigen is unknown. The use of a sample-barcoded 5' primer and a J-beta primer mix characterized a second PCR of about 7 to 12 cycles. Every individual sample yielded 2.5 million or more paired-end reads (each containing CDR3). MiXCR, applied by TCRdb to the 5' RACE reads, yields one record per CDR3 protein. The table has some 900,000 distinct CDR3 sequences, under 50% seen once. This sample is drawn from a study of blood T cells in healthy people across ages. Findings and limits, study-wide: Versus aged donors, long-lived donors had higher diversity and more naive CD4+ cells. Getting older went along with TCR beta diversity per million T cells dropping roughly linearly.

Specimen: blood. The sequence was collected from a man aged 25 to 40 in good health.

The CDR3 DNA follows: TGCAGTGCTAGGGGCCAGGCCAACACAGATACGCAGTATTTT. Translating it yields CSARGQANTDTQYF. This chain connects TRBV20-1 to TRBJ2-3; D gene ambiguous. CDR3 length: 14 amino acids. Germline V lookup: CDR1 DFQATT, CDR2 SNEGSKA (reference sequence). Between the trimmed V and J ends, which lost 3 bases and 2 bases, there was a span of 12 bases.